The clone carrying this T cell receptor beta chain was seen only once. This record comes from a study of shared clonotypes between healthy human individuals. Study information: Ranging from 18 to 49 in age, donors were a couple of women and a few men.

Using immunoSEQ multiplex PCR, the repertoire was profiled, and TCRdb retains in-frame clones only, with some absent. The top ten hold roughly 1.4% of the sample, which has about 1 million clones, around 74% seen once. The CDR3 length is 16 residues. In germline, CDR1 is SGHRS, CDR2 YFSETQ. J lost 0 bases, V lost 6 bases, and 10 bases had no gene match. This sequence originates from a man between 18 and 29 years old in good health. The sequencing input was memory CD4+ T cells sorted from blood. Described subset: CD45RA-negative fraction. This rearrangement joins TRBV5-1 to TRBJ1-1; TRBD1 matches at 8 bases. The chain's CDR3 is CASNTGGDLMNTEAFF. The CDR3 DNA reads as TGCGCCAGCAACACAGGGGGGGATCTCATGAACACTGAAGCTTTCTTT.